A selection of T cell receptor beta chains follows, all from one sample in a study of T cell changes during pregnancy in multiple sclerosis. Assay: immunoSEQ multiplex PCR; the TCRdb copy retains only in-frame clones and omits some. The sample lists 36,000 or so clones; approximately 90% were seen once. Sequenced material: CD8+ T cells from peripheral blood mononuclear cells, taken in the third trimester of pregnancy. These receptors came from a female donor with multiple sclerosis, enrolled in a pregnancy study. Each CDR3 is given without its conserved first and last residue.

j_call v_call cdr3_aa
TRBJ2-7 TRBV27 ASTNSGGDPPYEQY
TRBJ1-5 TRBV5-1 ASSLAGGSNQPQH
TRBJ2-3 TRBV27 ASSPTGLARPSTDTQY
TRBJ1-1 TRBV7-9 ASSLLVNTEAF
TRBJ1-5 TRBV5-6 ASSSGTGYNQPQH
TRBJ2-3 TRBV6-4 ASSDLSGSGDTQY
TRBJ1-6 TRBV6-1 ASSDRGNSPLH
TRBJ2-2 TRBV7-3 ASSSTGANTGELF
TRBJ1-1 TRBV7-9 ASSLDQGSEAF
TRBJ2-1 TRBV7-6 ASSFGLAGNYNEQF
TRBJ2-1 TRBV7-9 ASSPPSEFAYNEQF
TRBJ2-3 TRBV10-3 AISGGDRYTDTQY
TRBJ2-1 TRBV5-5 ASSIGDYNEQF
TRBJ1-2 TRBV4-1 ASSQEQRDGYT
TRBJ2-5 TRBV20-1 SATDHETQY
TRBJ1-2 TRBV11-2 ASSLGIGDYGYT
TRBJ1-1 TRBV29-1 SATLGGRTVSLEVEAF
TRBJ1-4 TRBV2 ASSEPREANEKLF
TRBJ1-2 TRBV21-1 ASSKAWGSYNYGYT
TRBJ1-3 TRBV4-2 ASSQEGDSGNTIY